This TCR beta chain originates from a study of cytomegalovirus exposure and HLA in healthy donors. Study as a whole: The early release's HLA-typed donors yielded approximately 85 million unique TCRs.

Findings of the study overall: The records held CMV serostatus as the only immune exposure information. A few CMV-associated chains were confirmed in vitro to be specific for CMV antigens. It has been reported that TCR beta sequences accurately predicted the HLA-A and HLA-B alleles of most subjects.

13 Jbeta primers and 60 Vbeta primers were used for the PCR. The data were produced by immunoSEQ multiplex PCR, yet TCRdb's version contains in-frame clones alone and is incomplete. Of tens of thousands of clones listed, about two thirds were seen once; the top ten hold about 5.4%. A word on this clone: No antigen is known for it.

The germline gives CDR1 SQVTM, CDR2 ANQGSEA. The CDR3 consists of 13 residues. This chain uses TRBV29-1 with TRBJ2-5; D is perhaps TRBD2 (6 bases). The DNA end is more similar to TRBJ2-7, so the J call may be wrong. The source of this sequence is a boy younger than 18 in good health and CMV-seropositive. Material for sequencing was PBMCs. Here the CDR3 DNA reads TGCAGCGTCCCGGGACTTTCTGCCTACGAGCAGTACTTC. It specifies CSVPGLSAYEQYF.